One T cell receptor beta chain is described in this entry. Trimming took 0 bases from V and 13 from J, leaving 16 bases between them. The V gene's germline CDR1 is MGHRA and CDR2 YSYEKL. The CDR3 is 15 residues long. This record comes from a study of blood T cell repertoires in COVID-19. Study at large: Samples of COVID-19 (acute and convalescent) were obtained from the United States, Italy and Spain.

In the source study's methods: Counts of nucleated cells, estimated from reference gene primer amplification, were obtained. The protocol was immunoSEQ multiplex PCR, while the TCRdb copy is restricted to in-frame clones and leaves out a portion. The D gene and trimming were derived from the DNA, and the V and J assignments and clone size from that table. The repertoire holds a few hundred thousand clones, with around 85% as singletons. The sequenced sample consisted of peripheral blood. The genes are TRBV4-1 and TRBJ1-6; D ambiguous. The TCR was taken from a woman aged 18-29 years with acute or convalescent COVID-19. The CDR3 is CASSQEIRYLDPLHF. The CDR3 DNA follows: TGCGCCAGCAGCCAAGAAATCAGATACCTTGATCCCCTCCACTTT.